These 12 T cell receptor beta chains were all obtained from the same sample, sequenced in a study of CD8 T cells in ankylosing spondylitis. TCRdb reanalysed the 5' RACE reads using MiXCR and keeps one entry per CDR3 protein. The sample lists 190,000 or so distinct CDR3 sequences, over 10% occurring once. Input material: blood, either unsorted or a sorted T cell fraction (not recorded which). These receptors were taken from a male donor with ankylosing spondylitis or in good health (not recorded which).

V is TRBV5-1 and J is TRBJ1-2; possible D gene TRBD1, 5 bases. The V gene's germline CDR1 is SGHRS and CDR2 YFSETQ. With 3 bases removed from V and 1 base from J, the gap between germline ends came to 13 bases. This CDR3 comprises 15 residues. The CDR3: CASSSEAGDNYGYTF. The CDR3 coding sequence is TGCGCCAGCAGCTCGGAGGCGGGGGATAACTATGGCTACACCTTC. Combining the CDR3 with reference TRBV5-1 and TRBJ1-2 gives the whole variable domain KAGVTQTPRYLIKTRGQQVTLSCSPISGHRSVSWYQQTPGQGLQFLFEYFSETQRNKGNFPGRFSGRQFSNSRSEMNVSTLELGDSALYLCASSSEAGDNYGYTFGSGTRLTVV.

The chain combines TRBV11-2 with TRBJ1-2; 9 positions agree with TRBD1. CDR3 length: 18 residues. Germline V gene sequence: CDR1 SGHAT, CDR2 FQNNGV. Germline trimming cut 1 base from V and 3 bases from J; bases unmatched to any gene: 12. This CDR3 is CASSLVDRGVTMDYGYTF. Written as DNA, the CDR3 is TGTGCCAGCAGCTTAGTGGACAGGGGTGTCACTATGGACTATGGCTACACCTTC.

In its sample, this clonotype was seen a few times. J is TRBJ1-1 and V is TRBV7-9; D remains unclear. Between the trimmed V and J ends, which lost 2 bases and 4 bases, there was a span of 5 bases. Germline V lookup: CDR1 SEHNR, CDR2 FQNEAQ (reference sequence). The CDR3 spans 12 residues. CDR3 amino acids: CASSLHGTEAFF. In DNA, the CDR3 is TGTGCCAGCAGCTTACACGGCACTGAAGCTTTCTTT.

By frequency in the sample, this clonotype is medium-sized. The genes are TRBV20-1 and TRBJ2-1; 13 bases fit TRBD2. With V trimmed by 4 bases and J by 4 bases, 4 bases remained unmatched. The length of the CDR3 is 15 residues. CDR1 DFQATT and CDR2 SNEGSKA come from the germline V gene (reference sequence). The CDR3, as DNA: TGCAGTGCTACCCCACTAGCGGGAGGGTACAATGAGCAGTTCTTC. Amino acids: CSATPLAGGYNEQFF.

This clonotype was picked up many times. The CDR3 sequence: CASSPTRDGYNEQFF. CDR3 nucleotide sequence: TGTGCCAGCAGCCCCACACGGGACGGGTACAATGAGCAGTTCTTC. The chain has TRBV3-1 and TRBJ2-1; D assignment may be TRBD1 or TRBD2 (5 bases each). Germline V CDR1 and CDR2: LGHDT, YNNKEL (reference sequence). The V gene lost 4 bases and the J gene lost 4 bases, with 14 bases spanning the gap. The CDR3 totals 15 residues.

This clonotype occurred a few times. The chain recombines TRBV29-1 with TRBJ1-5, with 7 bases fitting TRBD1. Per the germline V gene, CDR1 is SQVTM and CDR2 is ANQGSEA. Unmatched junction bases numbered 6, after V lost 7 bases and J lost 3 bases. This CDR3 spans 13 amino acids. CDR3 DNA sequence: TGCAGCGCCCGGGACAGCCCCAATCAGCCCCAGCATTTT. This gives the protein CSARDSPNQPQHF.

This clonotype was detected a few times. The genes are TRBV7-8 and TRBJ2-5; the match to TRBD2 covers 8 bases. V lost 5 bases and J lost 4; bases outside the gene matches: 9. The CDR3 consists of 15 residues. Germline assignment: CDR1 SGHVS and CDR2 FQNEAQ. The CDR3 region has the DNA TGTGCCAGCAGCACCTGGACCAGCGGGGGAGAGACCCAGTACTTC. It translates to CASSTWTSGGETQYF.

There are a few counts of this clonotype. The chain employs TRBV30 and TRBJ2-1; unclear D gene. V was clipped by 0 bases and J by 8 bases, with 14 bases between them. This CDR3 is built from 14 residues. CDR1 and CDR2 from the germline V gene are GTSNPN and SVGIG (reference sequence). The DNA for the CDR3 is TGTGCCTGGAGTGTAGAAGGATCGAGCGATGAGCAGTTCTTC. Encoded protein: CAWSVEGSSDEQFF.

This clonotype was observed a few times. The chain combines TRBV15 with TRBJ1-5; D is undetermined. Germline V gene lookup returns CDR1 LNHNV and CDR2 YYDKDF (reference sequence). V was pared by 0 bases and J by 1 base, with 7 bases between. This CDR3 region has 15 residues. The CDR3 DNA reads TGTGCCACCAGCAGAGATCGGGGAAGCAATCAGCCCCAGCATTTT. It specifies CATSRDRGSNQPQHF.

This rearrangement joins TRBV27 to TRBJ1-5; tentatively, D is TRBD1 (5 bases). V lost 6 bases and J 6 bases, leaving 12 bases between the germline ends. Germline lookup yields CDR1 MNHEY and CDR2 SMNVEV (reference sequence). The CDR3 extends over 13 amino acids. This CDR3 reads CASSSGAAQPQHF. In nucleotides, the CDR3 is TGTGCCAGCAGCTCCGGGGCCGCTCAGCCCCAGCATTTT.

In DNA form, the CDR3 reads TGTGCCAGCAGCTTATGGGCTTCGGCCGGGCCCCAAGAGACCCAGTACTTC. It codes for CASSLWASAGPQETQYF. The rearrangement uses TRBV11-3 and TRBJ2-5; D not resolved. Trimming pared 2 bases from V and 1 base from J, leaving 17 bases between. The germline V gene has CDR1 SGHNT and CDR2 YENEEA. The CDR3 is 17 amino acids.

A few counts support this clonotype. This chain uses TRBV7-2 with TRBJ2-1, with 8 bases aligning to TRBD1. The CDR3 runs to 17 residues. V shed 5 bases and J 10 bases; nucleotides not matched to a gene: 19. Germline V gene data show CDR1 as SGHTA and CDR2 as FQGNSA. CDR3 protein: CASSPFYGAGGLWEQFF. The CDR3 DNA reads as TGTGCCAGCAGCCCCTTTTATGGGGCAGGGGGCCTCTGGGAGCAGTTCTTC.